This T cell receptor (beta chain) stems from a study of blood T cell repertoires in COVID-19. Looking at the study overall: Sites in the United States, Italy and Spain provided acute and convalescent COVID-19 samples. PBMCs, B-cell-depleted T cells, or T cells were the source of the cDNA or gDNA that made up the material.

Seattle participants joined during active infection and were tracked over time. In the source study's methods: Cell counts per sample came from amplifying reference gene primers. Sequenced by immunoSEQ multiplex PCR; TCRdb stores in-frame clones only, minus some. That table gives V, J and clone size, and the DNA gave D and trimming. This sample carries about 530,000 clones, about 88% of them seen once, and the ten largest clones take under 8.5%. V gave up 4 bases and J gave up 0 bases; unmatched junction bases: 16. Germline CDR1 MNHNS, CDR2 SASEGT. The CDR3 covers 19 residues. This TCR came from a woman aged 50 to 60 with COVID-19, enrolled during active disease. Material for sequencing was peripheral blood. This chain joins TRBV6-1 and TRBJ2-3, with TRBD2 identical over 7 bases. CDR3 sequence reads: CASSGPWGSSGTSTDTQYF. In DNA, the CDR3 is TGTGCCAGCAGTGGGCCCTGGGGGTCAAGCGGGACGAGCACAGATACGCAGTATTTT.